A single sample gave rise to the 30 T cell receptor beta chains below, sequenced in a study of shared clonotypes between healthy human individuals (dated by TCRdb to 2018 to 2021). Libraries were constructed by the immunoSEQ multiplex PCR assay. This immuneACCESS table, as held by TCRdb, lists in-frame sequences with V and J called but not all clones. Of the missing ones, under half trace to an unresolved V gene in checked studies; the others have no known cause. This sample lists over a million clones; approximately 96% were detected once. Approximately 1% of the sample rests with the top ten. Sequenced: naive CD4+ T cells sorted from blood. In light of the paper, this sample's cell subset or site label describes: CD45RA+ positively selected. The receptor set was obtained from a man aged 30 to 45 in good health.

The V call is TRBV9, the J call TRBJ2-7; D not resolved. CDR3 length: 14 amino acids. Trimming stripped 4 bases from V and 4 bases from J, with 15 bases between. Germline V lookup: CDR1 SGDLS, CDR2 YYNGEE. The CDR3 DNA is TGTGCCAGCAGCCCACGACCTTCCCTGTACGAGCAGTACTTC. Protein product: CASSPRPSLYEQYF.

This sequence joins TRBV19 and TRBJ2-1; D remains ambiguous. The CDR3 loop spans 15 amino acids. CDR1 is LNHDA, CDR2 SQIVND, per germline (reference sequence). V was trimmed by 5 bases and J by 0 bases, leaving 11 bases between them. CDR3 bases: TGTGCCAGTAGTCCGACTTCAAGCTCCTACAATGAGCAGTTCTTC. Translating it yields CASSPTSSSYNEQFF.

The genes are TRBV7-8 and TRBJ1-3; no firm D call. V was trimmed by 5 bases and J by 0 bases, leaving 14 bases between them. CDR1 is SGHVS and CDR2 is FQNEAQ in the germline V gene. The CDR3 has 16 amino acids. In DNA, the CDR3 is TGTGCCAGCAGCGGACTCCAGAAGAACTCTGGAAACACCATATATTTT. Encoded protein: CASSGLQKNSGNTIYF.

The chain has TRBV28 and TRBJ2-7; a possible D gene is TRBD2 (6 bases). Germline V CDR1 and CDR2: MDHEN, SYDVKM. This CDR3 has 15 residues. Trimming took off 3 bases at V and 3 bases at J, with 15 bases between the two ends. The CDR3: CASSFDRTISYEQYF. CDR3 DNA sequence: TGTGCCAGCAGTTTTGATCGGACTATTAGCTACGAGCAGTACTTC.

This chain links TRBV5-1 with TRBJ2-6; D is possibly TRBD1 or TRBD2 (5 bases each). CDR1 is SGHRS and CDR2 is YFSETQ in the germline V gene. V lost 4 bases and J lost 0, with 11 bases in between. The CDR3 spans 16 residues. The DNA of the CDR3 is TGCGCCAGCAGCCCGGGACGTGCCTCTGGGGCCAACGTCCTGACTTTC. Translating it yields CASSPGRASGANVLTF.

This chain joins TRBV5-4 and TRBJ2-1, with D tentatively TRBD1 or TRBD2 (6 bases each). V was shortened by 0 bases and J by 5 bases, with 12 bases between the two germline ends. From germline, CDR1 is SGHNT and CDR2 YYREEE (reference sequence). The CDR3 consists of 15 residues. CDR3 region: CASSLDGGRDNEQFF. The DNA for the CDR3 is TGTGCCAGCAGCTTGGACGGGGGCAGGGACAATGAGCAGTTCTTC. The whole variable domain, remainder taken from reference TRBV5-4 and TRBJ2-1, is ETGVTQSPTHLIKTRGQQVTLRCSSQSGHNTVSWYQQALGQGPQFIFQYYREEENGRGNFPPRFSGLQFPNYSSELNVNALELDDSALYLCASSLDGGRDNEQFFGPGTRLTVL.

The V call is TRBV27, the J call TRBJ2-5; a possible D gene is TRBD1 (6 bases). This CDR3 region has 14 residues. Between the trimmed V and J ends, which lost 3 bases and 2 bases, there was a span of 10 bases. Germline V gene data show CDR1 as MNHEY and CDR2 as SMNVEV (reference sequence). CDR3 coding DNA: TGTGCCAGCAGTTTTATGGACAGTCAAGAGACCCAGTACTTC. Its translation: CASSFMDSQETQYF.

This rearrangement joins TRBV5-1 to TRBJ2-7; 8 positions agree with TRBD2. CDR1 and CDR2 from the germline V gene are SGHRS and YFSETQ. This CDR3 region has 16 residues. The trim removed 0 bases at V and 13 bases at J, leaving 18 bases unmatched. The CDR3 sequence: CASSLGGVAGLAASYF. For the CDR3, the DNA is TGCGCCAGCAGCTTGGGTGGGGTAGCCGGACTAGCCGCGTCCTACTTC.

This chain joins TRBV5-1 and TRBJ1-5, with D tentatively TRBD1 (6 bases). The CDR3 has 15 residues. The V and J ends lost 0 bases and 6 bases respectively, with 13 bases between them. Per germline, CDR1 SGHRS and CDR2 YFSETQ. The CDR3 DNA sequence: TGCGCCAGCAGCTTGGAGTTTGGGGGCGGTCAGCCCCAGCATTTT. Its translation: CASSLEFGGGQPQHF. Filled out from reference TRBV5-1 and TRBJ1-5, the complete variable domain reads KAGVTQTPRYLIKTRGQQVTLSCSPISGHRSVSWYQQTPGQGLQFLFEYFSETQRNKGNFPGRFSGRQFSNSRSEMNVSTLELGDSALYLCASSLEFGGGQPQHFGDGTRLSIL.

The V and J genes are TRBV4-1 and TRBJ2-7, with a possible D match to TRBD2 (5 bases). Per germline, CDR1 MGHRA and CDR2 YSYEKL. V was shortened by 0 bases and J by 2 bases, with 14 bases between the two germline ends. The CDR3 extends over 16 amino acids. The CDR3: CASSQERASGPYEQYF. As DNA, the CDR3 is TGCGCCAGCAGCCAAGAGCGGGCCTCGGGCCCCTACGAGCAGTACTTC.

The table lists this clone with a few counts. Other DNA sequences in this sample translate to the same CDR3. This chain uses TRBV28 with TRBJ1-5; D might be TRBD1 (5 bases). The V end lost 2 bases, the J end lost 7 bases, and 9 bases lay between the germline ends. This CDR3 is 13 amino acids long. The germline V gene encodes CDR1 MDHEN and CDR2 SYDVKM. CDR3 DNA: TGTGCCAGCAGTTTACAGGGAAACCAGCCCCAGCATTTT. This codes for CASSLQGNQPQHF.

In this sample, this clone turned up once. The chain recombines TRBV21-1 with TRBJ2-7; the D call of TRBD1 is as the table states it, not checked on the DNA. TRBV21-1 is a documented pseudogene. This CDR3 contains 11 residues. CDR3 bases: TGTGCCAGCAGCCTACCGGGACATCCTGACGTC. It encodes CASSLPGHPDV.

This clone was seen once. The chain uses TRBV19 and TRBJ2-1; 10 bases match TRBD1. This CDR3 is 15 amino acids long. The germline V gene encodes CDR1 LNHDA and CDR2 SQIVND (reference sequence). Trimming at V came to 5 bases and at J to 8 bases, leaving 9 bases not matched to a gene. The CDR3 here is CASSWGQGFFDEQFF. The CDR3 DNA reads TGTGCCAGTAGTTGGGGACAGGGGTTTTTCGATGAGCAGTTCTTC.

The chain uses TRBV15 and TRBJ2-1; 15 positions agree with TRBD2. CDR3 size: 18 residues. In germline, CDR1 is LNHNV, CDR2 YYDKDF (reference sequence). Trimming removed 4 bases from V and 3 bases from J; junction bases left unmatched: 7. The CDR3 sequence is CATSTGTSGRRNYNEQFF. The CDR3 bases are TGTGCCACCAGCACCGGGACTAGCGGGAGGAGGAACTACAATGAGCAGTTCTTC.

The chain joins TRBV27 to TRBJ2-7, with 7 bases lining up with TRBD2. Per germline, CDR1 MNHEY and CDR2 SMNVEV (reference sequence). After removal of 6 bases from V and 0 bases from J, the junction contained 11 bases not matched to a gene. The CDR3 runs to 16 residues. CDR3 residues: CASRKEKRGYSYEQYF. The CDR3 DNA is TGTGCCAGCAGGAAGGAAAAGCGGGGATACTCCTACGAGCAGTACTTC.

The chain links TRBV5-8 to TRBJ2-7; D uncertain. This CDR3 is built from 13 residues. Trimming shortened V by 2 bases and J by 6 bases, and 12 bases separated the two germline ends. The germline V gene has CDR1 SGHTS and CDR2 YDEGEE. The CDR3 reads CASSFFVSSEQYF. The CDR3 coding sequence is TGTGCCAGCAGCTTTTTCGTTAGCTCCGAGCAGTACTTC.

This clone has just one count. The V gene is TRBV15, the J gene TRBJ2-7, with D maybe TRBD2 (6 bases). The CDR3 totals 14 residues. Germline CDR1 and CDR2: LNHNV and YYDKDF (reference sequence). Trimming shortened V by 4 bases and J by 0 bases, and 10 bases separated the two germline ends. The chain's CDR3 is CATSNSGSSYEQYF. The DNA for the CDR3 is TGTGCCACCAGCAACTCCGGGAGCTCCTACGAGCAGTACTTC.

This chain connects TRBV5-1 to TRBJ2-3, with D hard to call. Germline V gene data show CDR1 as SGHRS and CDR2 as YFSETQ. The CDR3 is 14 residues long. Trimming cost V 1 base and J 2 bases, with 8 bases left between them. The CDR3 here is CASSLLRTTDTQYF. In DNA, the CDR3 is TGCGCCAGCAGCTTGCTGCGGACCACAGATACGCAGTATTTT.

The chain has TRBV10-2 and TRBJ2-7, with 7 bases fitting TRBD1. CDR3 size: 14 residues. Germline assignment: CDR1 WSHSY and CDR2 SAAADI. Trimming at V came to 6 bases and at J to 2 bases, leaving 7 bases not matched to a gene. The CDR3, as DNA: TGCGCCAGCAGAACCGGGACAGTTGCCTACGAGCAGTACTTC. Translating it yields CASRTGTVAYEQYF.

The chain carries TRBV5-5 and TRBJ2-3; possibly TRBD2 for D (5 bases). The V and J ends lost 4 bases and 2 bases respectively, with 8 bases between them. This CDR3 spans 13 amino acids. Germline CDR1 is SGHKS and CDR2 is YYEKEE (reference sequence). CDR3 loop: CASSGGITDTQYF. The CDR3 nucleotides are TGTGCCAGCAGCGGAGGTATCACAGATACGCAGTATTTT.

This chain joins TRBV10-3 and TRBJ1-1, with unresolved D. Germline loops: CDR1 ENHRY, CDR2 SYGVKD. The CDR3 is 12 amino acids. With 7 bases removed from V and 7 bases from J, the gap between germline ends came to 13 bases. The CDR3 spells CAIKAGYNEAFF. CDR3 DNA: TGTGCCATCAAGGCAGGTTATAATGAAGCTTTCTTT.

With regard to this clone: Other DNA variants within this sample encode the same CDR3. V and J are TRBV18 and TRBJ1-5, with unresolved D. V dropped 3 bases and J dropped 1 base, with 4 bases sitting between them. Germline V CDR1 and CDR2: KGHSH, LQKENI. The CDR3 length is 13 residues. This CDR3 is CASSPASNQPQHF. Here the CDR3 DNA reads TGTGCCAGCTCACCGGCGAGCAATCAGCCCCAGCATTTT.

The chain couples TRBV19 to TRBJ1-5; no clear D. V lost 0 bases and J 4 bases, leaving 13 bases between the germline ends. CDR1 is LNHDA and CDR2 is SQIVND in the germline V gene (reference sequence). The CDR3 runs 16 residues. CDR3 sequence reads: CASSIDPREQNQPQHF. The CDR3 DNA sequence: TGTGCCAGTAGTATAGACCCCAGAGAGCAGAATCAGCCCCAGCATTTT.

The count of this clone is one. The rearrangement joins TRBV5-4 to TRBJ2-5; 7 bases agree with TRBD2. This CDR3 has 17 amino acids. The junction had 15 bases not matched to a gene; V was cut back by 3 bases and J by 4 bases. Germline V gene data show CDR1 as SGHNT and CDR2 as YYREEE (reference sequence). The CDR3 DNA is TGTGCCAGCAGCTCGGGAGGTGCGGGAGATAGGGGAGAGACCCAGTACTTC. Amino acids: CASSSGGAGDRGETQYF.

This clone was counted between two and nine times. The CDR3 reads CASSVAGEETQYF. CDR3 nucleotides: TGTGCCAGCAGCGTAGCAGGGGAAGAGACCCAGTACTTC. The J gene is TRBJ2-5, the V gene TRBV9; maybe TRBD1 (6 bases). Trimming removed 0 bases from V and 3 bases from J, with 6 bases in between. The germline V gene has CDR1 SGDLS and CDR2 YYNGEE. The CDR3 is 13 amino acids.

The chain combines TRBV6-1 with TRBJ2-2; TRBD2 matches 8 bases. Trimming took 4 bases from V and 5 from J; bases not matched to a gene: 6. Germline V gene sequence: CDR1 MNHNS, CDR2 SASEGT. The CDR3 is made up of 15 amino acids. The CDR3 nucleotides read TGTGCCAGCAGTGTCGTAGCTAGCGGGACCGGGGAGCTGTTTTTT. Translated: CASSVVASGTGELFF.

This chain connects TRBV2 to TRBJ2-3; 10 nucleotides agree with TRBD1. The CDR3 totals 15 residues. CDR1 SNHLY and CDR2 FYNNEI come from the germline V gene. The V segment lost 6 bases and the J segment 5 bases; nucleotides outside the gene matches: 8. CDR3 amino acids: CASRADRGERDTQYF. Written as DNA, the CDR3 is TGTGCCAGCAGGGCGGACAGGGGGGAAAGAGATACGCAGTATTTT.

The gene calls are TRBV7-2 and TRBJ2-1; D is ambiguous. Trimming stripped 4 bases from V and 2 bases from J, with 15 bases between. This CDR3 is built from 16 residues. Germline assignment: CDR1 SGHTA and CDR2 FQGNSA. CDR3 DNA: TGTGCCAGCAGCTCAGTAATTGGGCAGACCTACAATGAGCAGTTCTTC. Translated: CASSSVIGQTYNEQFF.

The chain uses TRBV5-1 and TRBJ2-3; D is unresolved. Trimming removed 4 bases from V and 0 bases from J, with 15 bases in between. The V gene's germline CDR1 is SGHRS and CDR2 YFSETQ. CDR3 length: 16 amino acids. CDR3 sequence reads: CASSTSRAASTDTQYF. In DNA, the CDR3 is TGCGCCAGCAGCACCTCCCGGGCGGCTAGCACAGATACGCAGTATTTT.

V is TRBV6-6 and J is TRBJ1-1, with a weak D call TRBD1 (5 bases). CDR1 MNHNY and CDR2 SVGAGI come from the germline V gene (reference sequence). Trimming cost V 5 bases and J 4 bases, with 20 bases left between them. CDR3 length: 16 residues. The CDR3 nucleotides read TGTGCCAGCAGTCAGACTCAGGGTTTTGGAGGCACTGAAGCTTTCTTT. Encoded protein: CASSQTQGFGGTEAFF.